This T cell receptor beta chain comes out of a study of T-cell memory formation after mild COVID-19. Study-wide results and limits: Cross-reactive memory appears to have joined, as suggested by some responding clones showing up in pre-infection memory. CD4+ contracting clones were found mainly in CM and EM, and CD8+ ones in EMRA. Clones that got smaller from day 15 to 85 had even CD4/CD8, while clones growing later tipped toward CD4+.

In germline, CDR1 is LGHNA, CDR2 YSLEER. V was pared by 0 bases and J by 3 bases, with 9 bases of the junction left unmatched. The CDR3 contains 18 residues. This clonotype appeared a few times. Its matching antigen is unknown. UMIs and sample barcodes were carried by the TCR alpha and TCR beta cDNA libraries that 5'RACE produced using constant-segment primers. TCRdb processed the 5' RACE reads anew with MiXCR; each CDR3 protein has one entry. This sample has about 560,000 distinct CDR3 sequences, with around 15% found just once. The source is an adult woman who had mild COVID-19 (a few samples of this study predate the infection). Cell type and time point are not known. This chain uses TRBV4-3 with TRBJ2-2; 8 nucleotides match TRBD2. The sequenced sample consisted of PBMCs or a T cell subset sorted from them (not recorded which). This CDR3 reads CASSQDGGAGVYTGELFF. The CDR3 bases are TGCGCCAGCAGCCAAGATGGAGGAGCGGGAGTATACACCGGGGAGCTGTTTTTT.